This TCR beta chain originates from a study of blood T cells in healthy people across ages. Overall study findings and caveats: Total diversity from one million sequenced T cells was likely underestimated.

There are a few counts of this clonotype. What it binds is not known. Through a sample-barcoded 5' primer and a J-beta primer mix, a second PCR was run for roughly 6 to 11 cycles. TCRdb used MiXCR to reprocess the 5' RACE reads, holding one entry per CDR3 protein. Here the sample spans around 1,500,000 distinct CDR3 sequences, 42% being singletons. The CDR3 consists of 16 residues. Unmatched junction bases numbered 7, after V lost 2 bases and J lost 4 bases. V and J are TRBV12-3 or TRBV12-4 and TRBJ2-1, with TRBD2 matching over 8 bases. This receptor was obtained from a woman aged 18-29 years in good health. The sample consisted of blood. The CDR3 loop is CASSLRMGTRYNEQFF. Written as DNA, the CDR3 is TGTGCCAGCAGTTTAAGGATGGGGACTAGATACAATGAGCAGTTCTTC.